One TCR beta chain is described in this entry. V gave up 6 bases and J gave up 5 bases; unmatched junction bases: 6. Germline V CDR1 and CDR2: MNHNY, SVGAGI (reference sequence). This CDR3 comprises 15 residues. Authors' data handling: Counts of nucleated cells, estimated from reference gene primer amplification, were obtained. Produced via immunoSEQ multiplex PCR; TCRdb's table is partial and in-frame only. D and trimming come from the DNA, and the V and J calls and clone size come from that table. The profile shows a few hundred thousand clones, about 82% of them singletons. The data stem from a study of blood T cell repertoires in COVID-19. Study details: Spain, Italy and the United States supplied samples that represented acute and convalescent COVID-19. Nucleic acid was either cDNA or gDNA, and it came from T cells, B-cell-depleted T cells, or PBMCs.

The chain combines TRBV6-6 with TRBJ1-6; TRBD1 matches 8 bases. The TCR sequence derives from a man at least 80 years old with acute or convalescent COVID-19. The sequencing sample was made of peripheral blood. CDR3 in amino acids: CASRPSQGDNSPLHF. CDR3 in DNA: TGTGCCAGCAGACCATCACAGGGGGATAATTCACCCCTCCACTTT.